Below, 10 T cell receptor beta chains from the same sample are listed, as sequenced in a study of T cells expressing NK-cell markers. Using the 5' RACE reads, TCRdb records one entry per CDR3 protein without DNA. Its table lists 140,000 to 150,000 distinct CDR3 sequences. Input material: blood T cells: a sorted CD56 or NKG2C T cell subset, CD4+ or CD8+ T cells, or bulk PBMC T cells (not recorded which). All receptors derive from a man between 18 and 29 years old in good health.

The chain combines TRBV25-1 with TRBJ2-7; TCRdb outputs TRBD1, but without DNA this stays unchecked. The germline V gene has CDR1 MGHDK and CDR2 SYGVNS. This CDR3 spans 14 amino acids. CDR3 sequence: CASSTPGMVYEQYF.

The chain employs TRBV7-9 and TRBJ2-4; TCRdb's D call, TRBD1, is unchecked because there is no DNA. CDR3 size: 13 residues. Germline CDR1 SEHNR, CDR2 FQNEAQ (reference sequence). This CDR3 is CASSLPGGAIQYF.

This rearrangement joins TRBV12-3 or TRBV12-4 to TRBJ2-5; TCRdb's assignment of TRBD2 cannot be checked, as there is no DNA. This CDR3 is built from 14 residues. The CDR3 spells CASSPGLNQETQYF.

The chain uses TRBV7-6 and TRBJ1-4. The CDR3 contains 15 residues. Looked up from germline, CDR1 is SGHVS and CDR2 is FNYEAQ. This CDR3 reads CASSQWGQRNEKLFF.

The chain recombines TRBV4-1 with TRBJ2-1; TCRdb's D call of TRBD2 is untestable without DNA. CDR1 and CDR2 (germline): MGHRA, YSYEKL. CDR3 size: 18 residues. The CDR3 region is CASSQDRASGTSYNEQFF.

The rearrangement joins TRBV7-2 to TRBJ2-3; with no DNA, the TCRdb D assignment of TRBD2 cannot be verified. CDR1 is SGHTA, CDR2 FQGNSA, per germline. The CDR3 is made up of 16 amino acids. This CDR3 is CASSLSGRAITDTQYF. The full variable domain, completed using reference TRBV7-2 and TRBJ2-3, is GAGVSQSPSNKVTEKGKDVELRCDPISGHTALYWYRQSLGQGLEFLIYFQGNSAPDKSGLPSDRFSAERTGGSVSTLTIQRTQQEDSAVYLCASSLSGRAITDTQYFGPGTRLTVL.

This chain uses TRBV5-1 with TRBJ2-1. The CDR3 runs to 12 residues. Germline assignment: CDR1 SGHRS and CDR2 YFSETQ. CDR3 residues: CASRSGYNEQFF.

The chain is built from TRBV11-3 and TRBJ2-7. The CDR3 extends over 15 amino acids. Germline values: CDR1 SGHNT, CDR2 YENEEA. CDR3 sequence: CASSLNWDQRNEQYF. The complete variable domain, with remaining parts taken from reference TRBV11-3 and TRBJ2-7, reads EAGVVQSPRYKIIEKKQPVAFWCNPISGHNTLYWYLQNLGQGPELLIRYENEEAVDDSQLPKDRFSAERLKGVDSTLKIQPAELGDSAVYLCASSLNWDQRNEQYFGPGTRLTVT.

This chain uses TRBV5-6 with TRBJ2-1; TCRdb lists TRBD2, though no DNA is available to test this call. CDR1 SGHDT and CDR2 YYEEEE come from the germline V gene. This CDR3 is 17 amino acids long. CDR3 protein: CASSLALALSSYNEQFF.

This chain joins TRBV27 and TRBJ1-1; TCRdb designates TRBD1, a call that cannot be tested without DNA. The CDR3 spans 14 residues. Germline CDR1 and CDR2: MNHEY and SMNVEV (reference sequence). The chain's CDR3 is CASSLEQGGTEAFF.